This T cell receptor (beta chain) comes out of a study of T cell changes during pregnancy in multiple sclerosis. The trim removed 2 bases at V and 12 bases at J, leaving 6 bases unmatched. Germline CDR1 reads SGHRS; CDR2 reads YFSETQ. CDR3 size: 13 residues. The method was immunoSEQ multiplex PCR; TCRdb's version includes in-frame clones alone and lacks a portion of them. The sample consists of more than 55,000 clones, more than 80% of them appearing once. Sequenced here: peripheral blood, sampled in the third trimester of pregnancy. This rearrangement joins TRBV5-1 to TRBJ2-1; 9 bases are a match to TRBD1. The clonotype comes from a female donor with multiple sclerosis, enrolled in a pregnancy study. This CDR3 is CASSFDPGQGQFF. For the CDR3, the DNA is TGCGCCAGCAGCTTCGACCCGGGACAGGGGCAGTTCTTC. Full variable domain (rest looked up from reference TRBV5-1 and TRBJ2-1): KAGVTQTPRYLIKTRGQQVTLSCSPISGHRSVSWYQQTPGQGLQFLFEYFSETQRNKGNFPGRFSGRQFSNSRSEMNVSTLELGDSALYLCASSFDPGQGQFFGPGTRLTVL.